This T cell receptor (beta chain) was recovered during a study of TIL therapy for anti-PD-1-resistant metastatic lung cancer. Study-wide context: Progressing patients received lymphodepletion, expanded TIL infusion and IL-2. Patients had a median age of 54 years (range 38-75). Whole-study findings and limits: Patients were highly selected, enriched for treatment-naive, never-smoker and oncogene-addicted cases.

This was the immunoSEQ v3 assay. TCRdb's table, derived via immunoSEQ multiplex PCR, lists solely in-frame clones and lacks some. The sample yields just under 60,000 clones, roughly two thirds seen once. Trimming left V 4 bases short and J 8 bases short, with 12 bases between. Germline V gene data show CDR1 as SGHNT and CDR2 as YYREEE (reference sequence). The CDR3 extends over 13 amino acids. This clone was picked up a small number of times. What it recognizes is unknown. The sample's time point: pre-treatment sample, taken before nivolumab and TIL therapy. This TCR derives from a person aged 30 to 80 with non-small cell lung cancer. The sequenced sample was blood, obtained at baseline. The J gene is TRBJ1-4, the V gene TRBV5-4; D remains unclear. CDR3: CASSSGGIEKLFF. CDR3 DNA: TGTGCCAGCAGCAGCGGCGGGATCGAAAAACTGTTTTTT.